This entry lists 4 T cell receptor beta chains sequenced from one sample in a study of CD8 T cells in Susac syndrome. Reverse transcription of about 0.45 to 1 ug RNA was performed with random hexamers. One entry per CDR3 protein results from TCRdb running MiXCR on the immunoSEQ multiplex PCR reads. The table shows approximately 140,000 distinct CDR3 sequences, with approximately 95% occurring only once. Sequenced: CD8+ T cells from PBMCs. These receptors came from a human donor in good health.

The chain couples TRBV2 to TRBJ1-1, with D uncertain. The germline CDR1 and CDR2 sequences are SNHLY and FYNNEI. The V and J ends lost 4 bases and 7 bases respectively, with 10 bases between them. This CDR3 spans 12 amino acids. CDR3 DNA sequence: TGTGCCAGCAGTGGGAAGGTTTTTGAAGCTTTCTTT. Its protein product is CASSGKVFEAFF.

This chain connects TRBV6-5 to TRBJ1-5; the D gene is possibly TRBD1 (5 bases). Per germline, CDR1 MNHEY and CDR2 SVGAGI. CDR3 size: 13 residues. V lost 8 bases, J lost 5 bases, and 13 bases lay in between. The CDR3 DNA follows: TGTGCCAGCGCAATGGGGACTCATCAGCCCCAGCATTTT. This gives the protein CASAMGTHQPQHF.

The rearrangement uses TRBV3-1 and TRBJ2-1; D possibly corresponds to TRBD1 (7 bases). With 4 bases removed from V and 5 bases from J, the gap between germline ends came to 12 bases. Germline V gene lookup returns CDR1 LGHDT and CDR2 YNNKEL (reference sequence). This CDR3 is built from 14 residues. The DNA for the CDR3 is TGTGCCAGCAGCCCCCCAGGGGGGAACAATGAGCAGTTCTTC. Translating gives CASSPPGGNNEQFF.

The genes are TRBV27 and TRBJ2-7; D unclear. The germline V gene encodes CDR1 MNHEY and CDR2 SMNVEV (reference sequence). Trimming removed 2 bases from V and 2 bases from J, with 7 bases in between. This CDR3 contains 13 residues. CDR3 residues: CASSLTETYEQYF. Here the CDR3 DNA reads TGTGCCAGCAGTTTAACAGAAACCTACGAGCAGTACTTC.